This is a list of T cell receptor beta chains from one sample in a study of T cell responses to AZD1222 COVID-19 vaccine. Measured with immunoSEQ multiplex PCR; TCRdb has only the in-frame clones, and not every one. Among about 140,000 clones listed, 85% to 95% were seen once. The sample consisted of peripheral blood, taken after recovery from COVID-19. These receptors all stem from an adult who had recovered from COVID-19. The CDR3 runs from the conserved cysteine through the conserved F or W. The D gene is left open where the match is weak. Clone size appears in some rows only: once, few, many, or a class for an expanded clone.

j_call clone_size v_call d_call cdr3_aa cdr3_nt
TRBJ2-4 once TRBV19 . CASSIPNKEDIQYF TGTGCCAGTAGTATCCCCAATAAGGAGGACATTCAGTACTTC
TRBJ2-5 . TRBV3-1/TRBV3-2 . CASSQVALAQYF TGTGCCAGCAGCCAAGTGGCGTTAGCCCAGTACTTC
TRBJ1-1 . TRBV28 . CASSLSTNTEAFF TGTGCCAGCAGTTTATCAACGAACACTGAAGCTTTCTTT
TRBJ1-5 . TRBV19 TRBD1 CRQGVSNQPQHF TGCAGACAGGGAGTATCCAATCAGCCCCAGCATTTT
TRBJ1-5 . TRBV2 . CASSEEGSQPQHF TGTGCCAGCAGTGAAGAGGGTAGCCAGCCCCAGCATTTT
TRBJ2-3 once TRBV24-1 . CATSDRDFGTDTQYF TGTGCCACCAGTGACCGGGACTTTGGCACAGATACGCAGTATTTT
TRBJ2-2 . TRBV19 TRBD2 CASSTLAGGSTGELFF TGTGCCAGTAGTACCCTAGCGGGAGGTTCTACCGGGGAGCTGTTTTTT
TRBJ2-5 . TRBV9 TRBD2 CASSVAGRAQETQYF TGTGCCAGCAGCGTAGCCGGGAGGGCCCAAGAGACCCAGTACTTC
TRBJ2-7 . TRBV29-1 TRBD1 CSATGIAYEQYF TGCAGCGCGACAGGGATAGCCTACGAGCAGTACTTC
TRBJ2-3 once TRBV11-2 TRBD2 CASSFRASGSTDTQYF TGTGCCAGCAGCTTCAGAGCTAGCGGGAGTACCGATACGCAGTATTTT
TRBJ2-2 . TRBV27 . CASSFARIANTGELFF TGTGCCAGCAGTTTTGCACGGATCGCGAACACCGGGGAGCTGTTTTTT
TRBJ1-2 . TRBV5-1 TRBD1 CASSPGQDGYTF TGCGCCAGCAGCCCGGGACAGGATGGCTACACCTTC
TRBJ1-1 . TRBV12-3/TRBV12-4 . CASSPNTEAFF TGTGCCAGCAGTCCCAACACTGAAGCTTTCTTT
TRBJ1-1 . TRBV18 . CASSNLEKDTEAFF TGTGCCAGCTCAAACCTGGAGAAAGACACTGAAGCTTTCTTT
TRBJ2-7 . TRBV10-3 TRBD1 CAISETDRGGSYEQYF TGTGCCATCAGTGAAACCGACAGGGGTGGGTCCTACGAGCAGTACTTC
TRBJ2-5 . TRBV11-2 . CASSPNRATGETQYF TGTGCCAGCAGCCCAAACAGGGCTACCGGAGAGACCCAGTACTTC
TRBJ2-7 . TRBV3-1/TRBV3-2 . CASSQDALSYEQYF TGTGCCAGCAGCCAAGACGCCTTATCCTACGAGCAGTACTTC
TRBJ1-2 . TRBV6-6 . CASRLSPPNYGYTF TGTGCCAGCAGGCTATCTCCCCCAAACTATGGCTACACCTTC
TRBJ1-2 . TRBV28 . CASSWANYGYTF TGTGCCAGCAGTTGGGCTAACTATGGCTACACCTTC
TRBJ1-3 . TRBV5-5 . CASSFVSGASSGNTIYF TGTGCCAGCAGCTTTGTCTCGGGGGCCAGCTCTGGAAACACCATATATTTT
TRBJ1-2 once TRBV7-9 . CASSAGGLNYGYTF TGTGCCAGCAGCGCCGGGGGGCTTAACTATGGCTACACCTTC
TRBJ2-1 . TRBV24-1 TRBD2 CATSGGVAGGMGDYNEQFF TGTGCCACCAGTGGGGGAGTAGCGGGAGGCATGGGCGACTACAATGAGCAGTTCTTC
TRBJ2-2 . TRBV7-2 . CASSLALAGELFF TGTGCCAGCAGCTTAGCATTGGCCGGGGAGCTGTTTTTT
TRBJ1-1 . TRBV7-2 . CASSLGSGGVMNTEAFF TGTGCCAGCAGCTTAGGCTCGGGGGGTGTCATGAACACTGAAGCTTTCTTT
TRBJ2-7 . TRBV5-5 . CASSLVLGRSYEQYF TGTGCCAGCAGCTTGGTCTTGGGCCGCTCCTACGAGCAGTACTTC
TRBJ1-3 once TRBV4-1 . CAGGSGNTIYF TGCGCCGGGGGCTCTGGAAACACCATATATTTT
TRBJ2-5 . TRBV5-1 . CASSLGQLETQYF TGCGCCAGCAGCTTGGGACAGCTAGAGACCCAGTACTTC